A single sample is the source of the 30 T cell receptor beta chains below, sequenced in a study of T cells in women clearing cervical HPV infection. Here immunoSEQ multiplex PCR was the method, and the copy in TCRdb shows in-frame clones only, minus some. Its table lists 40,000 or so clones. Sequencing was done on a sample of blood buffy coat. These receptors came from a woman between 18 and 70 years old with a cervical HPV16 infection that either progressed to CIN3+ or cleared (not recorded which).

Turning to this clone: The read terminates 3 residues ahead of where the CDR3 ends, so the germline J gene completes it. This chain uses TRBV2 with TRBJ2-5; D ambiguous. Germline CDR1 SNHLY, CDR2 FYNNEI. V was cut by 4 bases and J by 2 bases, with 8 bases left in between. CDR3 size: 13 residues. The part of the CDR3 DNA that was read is TGTGCCAGCAGTGGGGCTCGACAAGAGACC. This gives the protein CASSGARQET. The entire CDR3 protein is CASSGARQETQYF.

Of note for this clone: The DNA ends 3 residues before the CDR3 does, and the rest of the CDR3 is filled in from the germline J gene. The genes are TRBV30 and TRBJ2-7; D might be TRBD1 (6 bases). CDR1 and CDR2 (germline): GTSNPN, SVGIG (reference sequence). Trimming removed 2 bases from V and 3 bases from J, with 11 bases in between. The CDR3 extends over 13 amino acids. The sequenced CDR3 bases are TGTGCCTGGAGTCCGGGACAAAACTACGAG. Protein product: CAWSPGQNYE. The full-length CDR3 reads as CAWSPGQNYEQYF.

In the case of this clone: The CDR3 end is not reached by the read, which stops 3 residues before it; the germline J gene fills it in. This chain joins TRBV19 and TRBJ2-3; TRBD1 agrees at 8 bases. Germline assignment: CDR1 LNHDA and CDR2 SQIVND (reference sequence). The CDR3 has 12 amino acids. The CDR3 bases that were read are TGTGCCAGTAGTGGGGACAGGTCGGCG. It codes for CASSGDRSA. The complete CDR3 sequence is CASSGDRSAQYF.

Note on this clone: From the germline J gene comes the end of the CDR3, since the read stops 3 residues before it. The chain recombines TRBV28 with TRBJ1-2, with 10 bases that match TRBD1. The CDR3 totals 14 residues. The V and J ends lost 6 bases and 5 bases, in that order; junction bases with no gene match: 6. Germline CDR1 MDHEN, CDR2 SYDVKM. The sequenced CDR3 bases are TGTGCCAGCAGGACAGGGGGCGCGGAATATGGC. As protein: CASRTGGAEYG. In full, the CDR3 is CASRTGGAEYGYTF.

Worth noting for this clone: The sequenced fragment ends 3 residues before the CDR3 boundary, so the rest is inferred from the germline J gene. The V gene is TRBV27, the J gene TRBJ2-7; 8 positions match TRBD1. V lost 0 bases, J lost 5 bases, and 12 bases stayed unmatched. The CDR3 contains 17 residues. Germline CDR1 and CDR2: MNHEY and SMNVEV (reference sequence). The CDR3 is CASSLSFLWTGLHEQYF. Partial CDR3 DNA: TGTGCCAGCAGTTTATCGTTTCTCTGGACAGGGCTCCACGAG.

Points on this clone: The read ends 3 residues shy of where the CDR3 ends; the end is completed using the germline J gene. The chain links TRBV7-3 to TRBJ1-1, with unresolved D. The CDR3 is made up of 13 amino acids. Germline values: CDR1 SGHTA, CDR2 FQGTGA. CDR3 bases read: TGTGCCAGCAGCTTAGTGGGCACCGAGCAA. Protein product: CASSLVGTEQ. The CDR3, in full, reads CASSLVGTEQAFF.

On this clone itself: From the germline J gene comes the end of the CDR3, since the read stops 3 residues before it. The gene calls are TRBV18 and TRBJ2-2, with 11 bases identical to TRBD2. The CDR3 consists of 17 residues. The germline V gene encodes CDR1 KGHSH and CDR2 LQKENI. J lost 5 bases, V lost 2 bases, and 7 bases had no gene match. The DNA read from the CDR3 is TGTGCCAGCTCACCATTAGCGGGAGGGTCGTGGACCGGGGAG. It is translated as CASSPLAGGSWTGE. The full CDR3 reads CASSPLAGGSWTGELFF.

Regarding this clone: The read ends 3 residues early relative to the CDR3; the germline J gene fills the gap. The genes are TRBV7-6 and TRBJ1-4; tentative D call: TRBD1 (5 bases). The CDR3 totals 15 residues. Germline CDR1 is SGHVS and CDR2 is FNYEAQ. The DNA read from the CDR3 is TGTGCCAGCAGCTCGACCTACTCTGGGGCCAACGTA. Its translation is CASSSTYSGANV. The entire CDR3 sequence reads CASSSTYSGANVLFF.

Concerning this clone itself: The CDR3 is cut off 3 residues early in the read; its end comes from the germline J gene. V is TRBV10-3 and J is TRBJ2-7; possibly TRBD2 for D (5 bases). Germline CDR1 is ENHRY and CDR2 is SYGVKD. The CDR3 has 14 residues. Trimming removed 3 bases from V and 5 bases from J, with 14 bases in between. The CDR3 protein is CAISERSEGHEQYF. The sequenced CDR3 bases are TGTGCCATCAGTGAACGATCAGAGGGCCACGAG.

CDR3 DNA, as far as it was read: TGTGCCAGCAGCCCGGACAGGGGAAGCAATCAGCCC. Translation: CASSPDRGSNQP. The whole CDR3 sequence is CASSPDRGSNQPQHF. V gene TRBV7-2 combines with J gene TRBJ1-5; TRBD1 matches at 9 bases. Coverage ceases 3 residues before the CDR3 finishes, and the germline J gene fills in the end. This CDR3 comprises 15 residues. V lost 5 bases to trimming and J lost 1 base; unmatched junction nucleotides: 3. Germline CDR1 SGHTA, CDR2 FQGNSA. Full variable domain (remainder filled in from reference TRBV7-2 and TRBJ1-5): GAGVSQSPSNKVTEKGKDVELRCDPISGHTALYWYRQSLGQGLEFLIYFQGNSAPDKSGLPSDRFSAERTGGSVSTLTIQRTQQEDSAVYLCASSPDRGSNQPQHFGDGTRLSIL.

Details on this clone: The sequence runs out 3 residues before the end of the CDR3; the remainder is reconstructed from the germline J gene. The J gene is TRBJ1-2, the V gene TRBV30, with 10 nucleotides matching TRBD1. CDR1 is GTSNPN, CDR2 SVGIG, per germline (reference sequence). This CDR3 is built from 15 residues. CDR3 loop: CAWNREGQGINDYTF. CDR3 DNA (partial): TGTGCCTGGAACCGAGAGGGACAGGGGATCAATGAC. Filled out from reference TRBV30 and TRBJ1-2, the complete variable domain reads SQTIHQWPATLVQPVGSPLSLECTVEGTSNPNLYWYRQAAGRGLQLLFYSVGIGQISSEVPQNLSASRPQDRQFILSSKKLLLSDSGFYLCAWNREGQGINDYTFGSGTRLTVV.

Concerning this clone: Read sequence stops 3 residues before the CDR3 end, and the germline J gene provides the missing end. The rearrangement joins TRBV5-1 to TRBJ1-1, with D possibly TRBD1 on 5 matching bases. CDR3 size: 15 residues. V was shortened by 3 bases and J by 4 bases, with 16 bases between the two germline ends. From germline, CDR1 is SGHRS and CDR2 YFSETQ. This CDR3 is CASSSGNGRGTEAFF. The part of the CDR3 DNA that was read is TGCGCCAGCAGCTCCGGCAATGGGAGGGGCACTGAA.

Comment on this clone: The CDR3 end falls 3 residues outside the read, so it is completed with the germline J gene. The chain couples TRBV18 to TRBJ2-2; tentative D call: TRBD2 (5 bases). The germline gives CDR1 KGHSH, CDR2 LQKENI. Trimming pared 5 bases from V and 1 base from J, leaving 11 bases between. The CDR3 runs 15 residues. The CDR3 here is CASSALAGNTGELFF. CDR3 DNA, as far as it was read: TGTGCCAGCTCAGCCTTGGCGGGGAACACCGGGGAG.

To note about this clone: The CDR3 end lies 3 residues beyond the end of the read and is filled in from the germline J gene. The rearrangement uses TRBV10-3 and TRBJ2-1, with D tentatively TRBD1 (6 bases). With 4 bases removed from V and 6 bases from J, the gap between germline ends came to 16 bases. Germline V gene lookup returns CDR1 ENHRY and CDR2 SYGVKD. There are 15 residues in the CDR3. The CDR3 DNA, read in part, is TGTGCCATCAGTGGGGGTTTTAGGGGGAGCAATGAG. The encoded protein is CAISGGFRGSNE. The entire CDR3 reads CAISGGFRGSNEQFF.

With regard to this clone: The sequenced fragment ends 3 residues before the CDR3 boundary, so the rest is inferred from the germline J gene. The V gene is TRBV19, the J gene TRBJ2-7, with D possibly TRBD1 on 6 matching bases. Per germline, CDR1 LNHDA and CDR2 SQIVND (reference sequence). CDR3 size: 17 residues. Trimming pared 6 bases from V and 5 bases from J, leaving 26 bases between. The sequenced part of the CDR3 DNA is TGTGCCAGTAGCCCCACCCATCTCCGGGACACCAGCGACGAG. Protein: CASSPTHLRDTSDE. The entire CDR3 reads CASSPTHLRDTSDEQYF.

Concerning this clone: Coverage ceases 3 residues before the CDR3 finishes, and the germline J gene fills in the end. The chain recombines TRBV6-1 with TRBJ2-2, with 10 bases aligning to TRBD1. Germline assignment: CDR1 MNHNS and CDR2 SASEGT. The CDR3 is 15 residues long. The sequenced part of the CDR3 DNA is TGTGCCAGCAGTGGGGACAGGGGATCCTCCTCACCG. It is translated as CASSGDRGSSSP. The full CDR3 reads CASSGDRGSSSPLFF.

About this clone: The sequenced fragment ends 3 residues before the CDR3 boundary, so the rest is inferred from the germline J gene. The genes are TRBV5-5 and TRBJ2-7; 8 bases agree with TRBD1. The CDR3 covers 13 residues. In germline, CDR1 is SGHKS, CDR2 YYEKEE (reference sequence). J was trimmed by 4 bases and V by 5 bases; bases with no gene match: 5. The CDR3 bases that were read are TGTGCCAGCAGGCAGGGGGCGACGTACGAG. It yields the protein CASRQGATYE. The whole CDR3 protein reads CASRQGATYEQYF.

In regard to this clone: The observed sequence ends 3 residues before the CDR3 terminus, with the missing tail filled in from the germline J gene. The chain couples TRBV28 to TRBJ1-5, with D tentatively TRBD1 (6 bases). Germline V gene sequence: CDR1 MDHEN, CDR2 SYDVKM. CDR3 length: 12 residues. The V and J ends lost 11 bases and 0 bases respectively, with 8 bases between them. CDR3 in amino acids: CAHRDSNQPQHF. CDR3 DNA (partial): TGTGCCCACAGGGATAGCAATCAGCCC.

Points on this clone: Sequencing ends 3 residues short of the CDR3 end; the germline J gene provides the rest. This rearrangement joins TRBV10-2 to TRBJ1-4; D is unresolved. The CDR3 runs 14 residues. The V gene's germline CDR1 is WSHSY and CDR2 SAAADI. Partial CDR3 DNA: TGCGCCAGCAGCTTAGGAGGGCGCGATTCACCA. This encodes CASSLGGRDSP. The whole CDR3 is CASSLGGRDSPLFF.

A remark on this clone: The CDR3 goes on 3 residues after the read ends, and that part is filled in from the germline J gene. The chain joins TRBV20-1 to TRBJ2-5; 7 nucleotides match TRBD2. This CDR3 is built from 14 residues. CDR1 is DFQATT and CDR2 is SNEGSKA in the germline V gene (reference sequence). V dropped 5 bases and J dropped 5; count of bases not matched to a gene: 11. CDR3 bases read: TGCAGTGCTTCCCAAGGCGGGAGAGGGGAGACC. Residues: CSASQGGRGET. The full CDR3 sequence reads CSASQGGRGETQYF.

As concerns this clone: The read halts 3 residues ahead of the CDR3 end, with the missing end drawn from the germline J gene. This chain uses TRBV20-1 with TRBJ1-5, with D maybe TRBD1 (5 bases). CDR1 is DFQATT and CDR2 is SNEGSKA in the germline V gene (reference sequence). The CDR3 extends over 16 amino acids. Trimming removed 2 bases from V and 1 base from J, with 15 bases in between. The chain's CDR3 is CSARRSGLRSNQPQHF. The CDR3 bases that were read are TGCAGTGCTAGACGTTCAGGGTTACGAAGCAATCAGCCC.

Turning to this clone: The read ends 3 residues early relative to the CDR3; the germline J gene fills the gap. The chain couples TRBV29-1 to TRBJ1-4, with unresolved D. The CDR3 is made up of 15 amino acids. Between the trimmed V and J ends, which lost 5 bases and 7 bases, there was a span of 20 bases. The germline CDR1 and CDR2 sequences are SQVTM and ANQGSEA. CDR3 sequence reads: CSVTLSDPRGEKLFF. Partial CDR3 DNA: TGCAGCGTTACCCTATCGGACCCTCGGGGTGAAAAA. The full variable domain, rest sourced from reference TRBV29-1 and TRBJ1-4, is SAVISQKPSRDICQRGTSLTIQCQVDSQVTMMFWYRQQPGQSLTLIATANQGSEATYESGFVIDKFPISRPNLTFSTLTVSNMSPEDSSIYLCSVTLSDPRGEKLFFGSGTQLSVL.

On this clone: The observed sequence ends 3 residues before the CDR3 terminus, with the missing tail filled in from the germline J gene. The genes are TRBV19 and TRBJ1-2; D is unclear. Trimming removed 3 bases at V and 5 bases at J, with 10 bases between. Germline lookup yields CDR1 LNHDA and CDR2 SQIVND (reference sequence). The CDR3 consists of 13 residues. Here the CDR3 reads CASSIGQAYGYTF. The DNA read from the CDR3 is TGTGCCAGTAGTATTGGGCAGGCATATGGC. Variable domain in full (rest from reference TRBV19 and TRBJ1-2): DGGITQSPKYLFRKEGQNVTLSCEQNLNHDAMYWYRQDPGQGLRLIYYSQIVNDFQKGDIAEGYSVSREKKESFPLTVTSAQKNPTAFYLCASSIGQAYGYTFGSGTRLTVV.

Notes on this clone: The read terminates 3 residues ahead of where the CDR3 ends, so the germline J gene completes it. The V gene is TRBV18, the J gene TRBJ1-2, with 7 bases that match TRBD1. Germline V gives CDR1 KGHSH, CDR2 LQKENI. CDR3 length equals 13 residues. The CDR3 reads CASSRDSAHDYTF. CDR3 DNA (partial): TGTGCCAGCTCAAGGGACAGCGCCCACGAC. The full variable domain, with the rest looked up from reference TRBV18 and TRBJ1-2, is NAGVMQNPRHLVRRRGQEARLRCSPMKGHSHVYWYRQLPEEGLKFMVYLQKENIIDESGMPKERFSAEFPKEGPSILRIQQVVRGDSAAYFCASSRDSAHDYTFGSGTRLTVV.

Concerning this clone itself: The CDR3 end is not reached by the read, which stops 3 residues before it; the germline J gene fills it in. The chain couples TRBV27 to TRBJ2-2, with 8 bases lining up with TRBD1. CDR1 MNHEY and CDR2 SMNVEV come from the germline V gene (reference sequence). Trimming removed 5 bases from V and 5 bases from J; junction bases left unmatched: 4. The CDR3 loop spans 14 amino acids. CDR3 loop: CASSGYRGTGELFF. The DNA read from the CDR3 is TGTGCCAGCAGTGGCTACAGGGGGACCGGGGAG.

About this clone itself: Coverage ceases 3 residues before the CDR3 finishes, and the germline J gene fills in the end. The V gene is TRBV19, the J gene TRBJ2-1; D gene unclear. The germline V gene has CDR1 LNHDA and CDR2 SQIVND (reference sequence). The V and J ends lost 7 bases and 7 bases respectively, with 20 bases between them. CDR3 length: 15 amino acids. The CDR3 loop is CASTLSGQSLNEQFF. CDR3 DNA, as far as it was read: TGTGCCAGTACTCTTAGTGGGCAATCACTTAATGAG.

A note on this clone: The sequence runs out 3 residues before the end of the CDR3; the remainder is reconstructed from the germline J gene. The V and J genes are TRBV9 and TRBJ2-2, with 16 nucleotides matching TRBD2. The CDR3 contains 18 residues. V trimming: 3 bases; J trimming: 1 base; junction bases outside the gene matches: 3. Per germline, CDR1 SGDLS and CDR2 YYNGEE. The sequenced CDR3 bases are TGTGCCAGCAGCGGTGGGACTAGCGGGAGGGTGAACACCGGGGAG. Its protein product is CASSGGTSGRVNTGE. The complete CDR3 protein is CASSGGTSGRVNTGELFF.

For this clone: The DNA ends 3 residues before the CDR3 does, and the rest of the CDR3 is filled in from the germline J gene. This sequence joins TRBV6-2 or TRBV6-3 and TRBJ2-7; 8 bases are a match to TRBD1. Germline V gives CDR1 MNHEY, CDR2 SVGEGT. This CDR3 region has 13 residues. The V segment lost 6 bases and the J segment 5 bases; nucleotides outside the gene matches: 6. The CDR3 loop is CASRPTGVNEQYF. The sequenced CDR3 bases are TGTGCCAGCAGGCCGACAGGGGTTAACGAG.

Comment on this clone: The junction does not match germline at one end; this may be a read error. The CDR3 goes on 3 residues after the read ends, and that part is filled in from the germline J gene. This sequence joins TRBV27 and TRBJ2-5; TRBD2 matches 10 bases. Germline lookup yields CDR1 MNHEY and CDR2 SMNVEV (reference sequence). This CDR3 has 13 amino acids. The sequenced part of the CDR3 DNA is TGTGCCTGCAGAGCTAGCGGGAGTGAGACC. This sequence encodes CACRASGSET. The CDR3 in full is CACRASGSETQYF.

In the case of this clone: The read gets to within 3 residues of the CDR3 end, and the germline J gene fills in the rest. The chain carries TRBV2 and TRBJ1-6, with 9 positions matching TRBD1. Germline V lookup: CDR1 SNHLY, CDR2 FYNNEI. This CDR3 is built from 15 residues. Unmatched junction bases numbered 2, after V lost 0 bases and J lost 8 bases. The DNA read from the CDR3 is TGTGCCAGCAGTGAAGCCGGGACAGGGTATTCACCC. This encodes CASSEAGTGYSP. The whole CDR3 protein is CASSEAGTGYSPLHF. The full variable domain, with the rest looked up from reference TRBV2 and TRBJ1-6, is EPEVTQTPSHQVTQMGQEVILRCVPISNHLYFYWYRQILGQKVEFLVSFYNNEISEKSEIFDDQFSVERPDGSNFTLKIRSTKLEDSAMYFCASSEAGTGYSPLHFGNGTRLTVT.